The present entry profiles one T cell receptor beta chain with its context. The record originates from a study of blood T cell repertoires in COVID-19. Study overall: Acute and convalescent COVID-19 specimens originated in the United States, Italy and Spain.

A Seattle source enrolled patients during active infection and followed them longitudinally. This CDR3 is built from 14 residues. Germline V gene lookup returns CDR1 SNHLY and CDR2 FYNNEI. The V end lost 6 bases, the J end lost 0 bases, and 9 bases lay between the germline ends. The assay was immunoSEQ multiplex PCR, and TCRdb's table has in-frame clones only and misses some. The sample consists of 150,000 to 200,000 clones, roughly 81% of them appearing once. The sequence was collected from an elderly woman with COVID-19, enrolled during active disease. Sequencing was performed on peripheral blood. This sequence joins TRBV2 and TRBJ2-4; the D gene is possibly TRBD2 (6 bases). The CDR3 protein is CASRGLLAKNIQYF. CDR3 nucleotides: TGTGCCAGCAGGGGACTTTTAGCCAAAAACATTCAGTACTTC.